A single sample is the source of the 19 T cell receptor beta chains below, sequenced in a study of memory CD4+ T cells and cytomegalovirus serostatus. Produced via immunoSEQ multiplex PCR; TCRdb's table is partial and in-frame only. The data hold about 45,000 clones, with 76% observed a single time. The sort gate was single viable CD3+CD4+CD8-CD45RO+ cells for memory CD4+ T cells. The sample comprised memory CD4+ T cells from blood. These receptors came from an adult in good health and CMV-seronegative.

This chain connects TRBV7-2 to TRBJ1-1; the match to TRBD1 covers 9 bases. Germline CDR1 reads SGHTA; CDR2 reads FQGNSA. The CDR3 sequence is 14 residues long. After removal of 7 bases from V and 5 bases from J, the junction contained 8 bases not matched to a gene. The DNA for the CDR3 is TGTGCCAGCATAACAGGGGGCCCCGCTACTGAAGCTTTCTTT. The encoded protein is CASITGGPATEAFF.

The chain carries TRBV29-1 and TRBJ1-1, with D tentatively TRBD1 (5 bases). Trimming cost V 8 bases and J 1 base, with 11 bases left between them. The CDR3 is 12 amino acids. Germline CDR1 and CDR2: SQVTM and ANQGSEA. CDR3 in amino acids: CSLRDGNTEAFF. The CDR3 DNA follows: TGCAGCCTCCGGGACGGGAACACTGAAGCTTTCTTT.

V and J are TRBV11-3 and TRBJ2-5; 8 nucleotides align to TRBD2. Trimming took 5 bases from V and 0 from J; bases not matched to a gene: 5. CDR1 is SGHNT and CDR2 is YENEEA in the germline V gene. This CDR3 is 15 amino acids long. The CDR3 sequence is CASSLMTSDQETQYF. CDR3 coding DNA: TGTGCCAGCAGCCTAATGACTAGCGACCAAGAGACCCAGTACTTC.

The CDR3 loop reads CASSLALQTGELFF. The CDR3 coding sequence is TGCGCCAGCAGCTTGGCACTCCAAACCGGGGAGCTGTTTTTT. The chain joins TRBV5-1 to TRBJ2-2; no clear D gene. Germline CDR1 is SGHRS and CDR2 is YFSETQ. The CDR3 consists of 14 residues. V gave up 0 bases and J gave up 5 bases, with 8 bases separating them.

The chain has TRBV30 and TRBJ1-2, with TRBD1 matching over 7 bases. The V gene's germline CDR1 is GTSNPN and CDR2 SVGIG (reference sequence). V trimming: 3 bases; J trimming: 1 base; junction bases outside the gene matches: 8. CDR3 length: 15 residues. Here the CDR3 DNA reads TGTGCCTGGAGAGGACAGGAGGGGTATAACTATGGCTACACCTTC. Translating it yields CAWRGQEGYNYGYTF.

This clone was detected only a few times. The chain has TRBV2 and TRBJ1-5; 7 nucleotides match TRBD1. The length of the CDR3 is 14 residues. Germline V CDR1 and CDR2: SNHLY, FYNNEI. V dropped 7 bases and J dropped 5; count of bases not matched to a gene: 8. CDR3 DNA sequence: TGTGCCAGCAACCTCAGGGGGGGTGATCAGCCCCAGCATTTT. Encoded protein: CASNLRGGDQPQHF.

The chain is built from TRBV6-6 and TRBJ2-5; D is perhaps TRBD1 or TRBD2 (5 bases each). V lost 5 bases and J 5 bases, leaving 18 bases between the germline ends. Germline V lookup: CDR1 MNHNY, CDR2 SVGAGI (reference sequence). CDR3 length: 15 residues. The CDR3 sequence: CASSPGLRGGETQYF. DNA for the CDR3: TGTGCCAGCAGTCCAGGACTGAGGGGTGGGGAGACCCAGTACTTC.

The chain is built from TRBV5-1 and TRBJ2-3; D is ambiguous. The CDR3 contains 15 residues. The germline V and J ends were trimmed by 1 base and 2 bases, with 11 bases remaining between them. The V gene's germline CDR1 is SGHRS and CDR2 YFSETQ. The CDR3 reads CASSLIDSTTDTQYF. CDR3 sequence (DNA): TGCGCCAGCAGCTTGATCGACTCTACCACAGATACGCAGTATTTT.

The sample holds a few counts of this clone. The chain carries TRBV6-1 and TRBJ2-3; 7 bases line up with TRBD2. The CDR3 spans 15 residues. Germline V gene lookup returns CDR1 MNHNS and CDR2 SASEGT. The CDR3 sequence is CALAGTASGTDTQYF. CDR3 sequence (DNA): TGTGCTTTAGCGGGCACCGCTAGCGGCACAGATACGCAGTATTTT.

V usage is TRBV5-6 and J usage is TRBJ2-3, with 7 bases fitting TRBD2. J gave up 2 bases and V 4 bases, and 10 bases lay outside the gene matches. The CDR3 contains 16 residues. Germline V gives CDR1 SGHDT, CDR2 YYEEEE. CDR3 nucleotides: TGTGCCAGCAGCGGTCCGGGACTATCCCACACAGATACGCAGTATTTT. Amino acid sequence: CASSGPGLSHTDTQYF.

J is TRBJ1-2 and V is TRBV21-1; TRBD1, the D gene given by the table, was not confirmed from the DNA. TRBV21-1 is flagged as a pseudogene. This CDR3 is 16 amino acids long. Here the CDR3 DNA reads TGTGCCAGCAGCAAAGGTTCAGGGGTGAGTAACTATGGCTACACCTTC. Translation gives CASSKGSGVSNYGYTF.

Regarding this clone: Other DNA sequences in this sample translate to the same CDR3. The chain couples TRBV7-2 to TRBJ2-3; possible D gene TRBD1, 7 bases. CDR3 length equals 15 residues. The V gene lost 2 bases and the J gene lost 2 bases, with 11 bases spanning the gap. Germline V gene data show CDR1 as SGHTA and CDR2 as FQGNSA. In nucleotides, the CDR3 is TGTGCCAGCAGCTTATCAGGGGGGTACACAGATACGCAGTATTTT. As protein: CASSLSGGYTDTQYF.

Turning to this clone: Other DNA sequences in the sample encode the same CDR3. CDR3 amino acids: CASSLSGNQPQHF. In nucleotides, the CDR3 is TGTGCCAGCAGCTTATCGGGGAATCAGCCCCAGCATTTT. The chain couples TRBV7-9 to TRBJ1-5; D gene uncertain. The CDR3 length is 13 residues. The germline V gene has CDR1 SEHNR and CDR2 FQNEAQ (reference sequence). V was clipped by 2 bases and J by 4 bases, with 6 bases between them.

The chain employs TRBV7-8 and TRBJ2-3; TRBD1 agrees at 9 bases. V lost 6 bases, J lost 1 base, and 8 bases stayed unmatched. CDR3 size: 16 residues. Germline lookup yields CDR1 SGHVS and CDR2 FQNEAQ. The CDR3 spells CASRPQGAFGTDTQYF. The CDR3 region has the DNA TGTGCCAGCAGGCCACAGGGGGCGTTCGGCACAGATACGCAGTATTTT. Drawing the rest from reference TRBV7-8 and TRBJ2-3, the complete variable domain is GAGVSQSPRYKVAKRGQDVALRCDPISGHVSLFWYQQALGQGPEFLTYFQNEAQLDKSGLPSDRFFAERPEGSVSTLKIQRTQQEDSAVYLCASRPQGAFGTDTQYFGPGTRLTVL.

V is TRBV18 and J is TRBJ1-1; D gene unclear. Germline lookup yields CDR1 KGHSH and CDR2 LQKENI. Trimming took 0 bases from V and 0 from J, leaving 5 bases between them. The CDR3 totals 14 residues. CDR3 residues: CASSPPSVNTEAFF. DNA for the CDR3: TGTGCCAGCTCACCACCGTCAGTGAACACTGAAGCTTTCTTT.

This chain joins TRBV9 and TRBJ2-5; a possible D gene is TRBD1 (5 bases). V lost 4 bases and J lost 4, with 17 bases in between. The CDR3 consists of 15 residues. The germline CDR1 and CDR2 sequences are SGDLS and YYNGEE. CDR3 coding DNA: TGTGCCAGCAGCCCCCAGGGTGTGATCGGAGAGACCCAGTACTTC. This gives the protein CASSPQGVIGETQYF.

The chain uses TRBV4-1 and TRBJ1-4; TRBD1 agrees at 9 bases. The V gene end was trimmed by 0 bases and the J gene end by 3 bases; junction bases not matched to a gene: 2. The CDR3 is made up of 16 amino acids. From germline, CDR1 is MGHRA and CDR2 YSYEKL. The CDR3, as DNA: TGCGCCAGCAGCCAAGATTGGGACAGGGCTAATGAAAAACTGTTTTTT. Amino acids: CASSQDWDRANEKLFF.

This clone appeared once. The chain links TRBV2 to TRBJ2-5; possible D gene TRBD1, 6 bases. The germline V gene encodes CDR1 SNHLY and CDR2 FYNNEI. The V end lost 5 bases, the J end lost 7 bases, and 17 bases lay between the germline ends. The CDR3 runs to 14 residues. CDR3 sequence (DNA): TGTGCCAGCAGTAAAATACAGGGCCGGGGGACCCAGTACTTC. This encodes CASSKIQGRGTQYF.

The V and J genes are TRBV9 and TRBJ1-6, with 10 bases matching TRBD1. This CDR3 has 17 residues. V shed 3 bases, J shed 7 bases, and the junction held 10 bases outside the gene matches. Germline lookup yields CDR1 SGDLS and CDR2 YYNGEE. CDR3 sequence reads: CASSASPGTGENSPLHF. DNA of the CDR3: TGTGCCAGCAGCGCCTCTCCAGGGACAGGGGAGAATTCACCCCTCCACTTT.